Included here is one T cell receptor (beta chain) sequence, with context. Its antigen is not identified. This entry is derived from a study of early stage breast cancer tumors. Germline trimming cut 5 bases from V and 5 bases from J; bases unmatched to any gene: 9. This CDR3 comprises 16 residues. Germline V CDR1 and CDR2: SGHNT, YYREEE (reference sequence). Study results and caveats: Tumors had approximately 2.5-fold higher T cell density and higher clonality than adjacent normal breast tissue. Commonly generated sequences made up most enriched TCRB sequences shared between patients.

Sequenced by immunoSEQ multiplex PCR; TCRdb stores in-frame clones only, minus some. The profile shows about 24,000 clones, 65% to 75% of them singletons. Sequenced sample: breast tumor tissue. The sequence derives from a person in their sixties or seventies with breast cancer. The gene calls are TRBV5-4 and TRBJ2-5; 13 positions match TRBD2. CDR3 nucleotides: TGTGCCAGCAGGGGGTGGACTAGCGGGAGCGGCGAGACCCAGTACTTC. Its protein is CASRGWTSGSGETQYF.